Below are 18 T cell receptor beta chains sequenced from a single sample in a study of control samples from healthy donors and cancer patients. The data were produced by immunoSEQ multiplex PCR, yet TCRdb's version contains in-frame clones alone and is incomplete. The data hold around 93,000 clones, with over 85% observed a single time. The sample comprised blood. The receptors shown here come from a human donor in good health. The donor label of this sample is uncertain.

V gene TRBV27 combines with J gene TRBJ2-1; 10 nucleotides agree with TRBD2. The CDR3 totals 15 residues. Germline trimming cut 3 bases from V and 5 bases from J; bases unmatched to any gene: 4. The germline V gene encodes CDR1 MNHEY and CDR2 SMNVEV (reference sequence). DNA of the CDR3: TGTGCCAGCAGTTTTGTAGCGGGGGGCAACAATGAGCAGTTCTTC. This encodes CASSFVAGGNNEQFF.

This chain uses TRBV6-5 with TRBJ2-7; the D is unclear. Germline-derived CDR1 and CDR2 are MNHEY and SVGAGI. V was trimmed by 10 bases and J by 3 bases, leaving 16 bases between them. The CDR3 is 13 residues long. The CDR3 DNA reads as TGTGCCATTACCAACAAGTACGGCTACGAGCAGTACTTC. Encoded protein: CAITNKYGYEQYF.

The chain employs TRBV14 and TRBJ2-7, with a tentative D call TRBD2 (5 bases). With 3 bases removed from V and 6 bases from J, the gap between germline ends came to 12 bases. The CDR3 loop spans 13 amino acids. CDR1 is SGHDN, CDR2 FVKESK, per germline. In DNA form, the CDR3 reads TGTGCCAGCAGCCAGCGGGCAAGTAGCGAGCAGTACGTC. Translation gives CASSQRASSEQYV.

The chain has TRBV19 and TRBJ1-5, with D maybe TRBD1 (6 bases). Trimming stripped 5 bases from V and 2 bases from J, with 13 bases between. The CDR3 is 15 residues long. Per germline, CDR1 LNHDA and CDR2 SQIVND (reference sequence). The CDR3 DNA follows: TGTGCCAGTAGTGATACAGGGTATCGCAATCAGCCCCAGCATTTT. Amino acid sequence: CASSDTGYRNQPQHF. The entire variable domain, with the rest obtained from reference TRBV19 and TRBJ1-5, is as follows: DGGITQSPKYLFRKEGQNVTLSCEQNLNHDAMYWYRQDPGQGLRLIYYSQIVNDFQKGDIAEGYSVSREKKESFPLTVTSAQKNPTAFYLCASSDTGYRNQPQHFGDGTRLSIL.

The rearrangement uses TRBV10-3 and TRBJ2-1; 12 nucleotides match TRBD2. CDR3 length: 15 residues. After removal of 6 bases from V and 8 bases from J, the junction contained 8 bases not matched to a gene. Germline CDR1 reads ENHRY; CDR2 reads SYGVKD. The CDR3 DNA follows: TGTGCCATCAGCCTAACTAGCGGGGGGTTTTATGAGCAGTTCTTC. It is translated as CAISLTSGGFYEQFF.

The V and J genes are TRBV2 and TRBJ2-3; a weak D match, TRBD1 (6 bases). CDR1 SNHLY and CDR2 FYNNEI come from the germline V gene. V lost 10 bases and J 2 bases, leaving 16 bases between the germline ends. CDR3 length equals 14 residues. CDR3 bases: TGTGCCACGGAAAAGGGGGAACCCACAGATACGCAGTATTTT. The encoded protein is CATEKGEPTDTQYF. Full variable domain (rest looked up from reference TRBV2 and TRBJ2-3): EPEVTQTPSHQVTQMGQEVILRCVPISNHLYFYWYRQILGQKVEFLVSFYNNEISEKSEIFDDQFSVERPDGSNFTLKIRSTKLEDSAMYFCATEKGEPTDTQYFGPGTRLTVL.

The chain uses TRBV6-5 and TRBJ1-2; the D gene is possibly TRBD1 (5 bases). V lost 2 bases, J lost 6 bases, and 13 bases lay in between. The CDR3 is 14 amino acids. Germline CDR1 and CDR2: MNHEY and SVGAGI. CDR3 DNA sequence: TGTGCCAGCAGTTACGGGCCGGGGGGACATGGCTACACCTTC. The encoded protein is CASSYGPGGHGYTF.

The chain recombines TRBV5-8 with TRBJ1-2; unclear D gene. CDR3 length: 18 residues. Looked up from germline, CDR1 is SGHTS and CDR2 is YDEGEE. The V end lost 1 base, the J end lost 1 base, and 20 bases lay between the germline ends. The CDR3 protein is CASSLSSRPRAYNYGYTF. CDR3 bases: TGTGCCAGCAGCTTGTCTTCAAGGCCCCGGGCCTATAACTATGGCTACACCTTC.

J is TRBJ2-2 and V is TRBV7-9; D perhaps matches TRBD2 (5 bases). This CDR3 is built from 16 residues. The germline V gene encodes CDR1 SEHNR and CDR2 FQNEAQ (reference sequence). V was pared by 3 bases and J by 4 bases, with 15 bases between. The CDR3 spells CASSFSGFTLTGELFF. The CDR3 DNA follows: TGTGCCAGCAGCTTTTCGGGGTTTACACTCACCGGGGAGCTGTTTTTT.

DNA for the CDR3: TGTGCCAGTAGGGACAGGGACTATAATTCACCCCTCCACTTT. Translation gives CASRDRDYNSPLHF. This chain links TRBV19 with TRBJ1-6, with 8 bases identical to TRBD1. The CDR3 contains 14 residues. Germline assignment: CDR1 LNHDA and CDR2 SQIVND (reference sequence). V lost 6 bases to trimming and J lost 3 bases; unmatched junction nucleotides: 1.

V and J are TRBV7-6 and TRBJ2-3; 7 positions agree with TRBD2. The germline CDR1 and CDR2 sequences are SGHVS and FNYEAQ. The V segment lost 1 base and the J segment 0 bases; nucleotides outside the gene matches: 10. There are 18 residues in the CDR3. The CDR3 here is CASSLGPSGPYSTDTQYF. CDR3 nucleotide sequence: TGTGCCAGCAGCTTAGGCCCTAGCGGTCCCTATAGCACAGATACGCAGTATTTT.

V usage is TRBV19 and J usage is TRBJ1-3; tentative D call: TRBD1 (6 bases). Germline CDR1 reads LNHDA; CDR2 reads SQIVND (reference sequence). Trimming shortened V by 6 bases and J by 2 bases, and 11 bases separated the two germline ends. The CDR3 totals 14 residues. DNA of the CDR3: TGTGCCAGTAGACGGGACATCCCTGGAAACACCATATATTTT. This translates into CASRRDIPGNTIYF.

About this clone itself: Other nucleotide sequences in the sample specify the same CDR3. The rearrangement joins TRBV3-1 (or the pseudogene TRBV3-2) to TRBJ1-2; D is possibly TRBD1 (5 bases). The CDR3 length is 14 residues. Trimming stripped 3 bases from V and 5 bases from J, with 13 bases between. Germline-derived CDR1 and CDR2 are LGHDT and YNNKEL (reference sequence). CDR3 in DNA: TGTGCCAGCAGCCATGGGGGGGGTCGGTATGGCTACACCTTC. It encodes CASSHGGGRYGYTF.

The chain has TRBV14 and TRBJ1-6, with 9 bases aligning to TRBD1. Trimming at V came to 1 base and at J to 10 bases, leaving 5 bases not matched to a gene. The CDR3 is 15 residues long. Germline CDR1 SGHDN, CDR2 FVKESK. In nucleotides, the CDR3 is TGTGCCAGCAGCCAAGTAGGACAGGGGAAATCACCCCTCCACTTT. This translates into CASSQVGQGKSPLHF.

The chain carries TRBV24-1 and TRBJ2-1; 10 nucleotides match TRBD2. V gave up 4 bases and J gave up 7 bases; unmatched junction bases: 6. The CDR3 consists of 15 residues. The germline CDR1 and CDR2 sequences are KGHDR and SFDVKD. In DNA form, the CDR3 reads TGTGCCACCAGTGACCGAGCGGGGGGGTATAATGAGCAGTTCTTC. Amino acid sequence: CATSDRAGGYNEQFF.

The J gene is TRBJ2-3, the V gene TRBV7-2, with D possibly matching TRBD2 (5 bases). V was clipped by 5 bases and J by 4 bases, with 13 bases between them. This CDR3 is 14 amino acids long. Germline values: CDR1 SGHTA, CDR2 FQGNSA. CDR3 nucleotides: TGTGCCAGCAGCCTACGATTCGGGGCAGATACGCAGTATTTT. Amino acid sequence: CASSLRFGADTQYF. Full variable domain (rest looked up from reference TRBV7-2 and TRBJ2-3): GAGVSQSPSNKVTEKGKDVELRCDPISGHTALYWYRQSLGQGLEFLIYFQGNSAPDKSGLPSDRFSAERTGGSVSTLTIQRTQQEDSAVYLCASSLRFGADTQYFGPGTRLTVL.

The rearrangement joins TRBV7-3 to TRBJ2-5; 7 bases align to TRBD2. The V segment lost 5 bases and the J segment 3 bases; nucleotides outside the gene matches: 9. The CDR3 totals 15 residues. The germline gives CDR1 SGHTA, CDR2 FQGTGA. The CDR3 loop reads CASSPRGGSEETQYF. CDR3 coding DNA: TGTGCCAGCAGCCCTCGGGGAGGGTCAGAAGAGACCCAGTACTTC.

For the CDR3, the DNA is TGCGCCAGCAGTGATGTAGTTGGGGCCCCCGGGGAGCTGTTTTTT. Encoded protein: CASSDVVGAPGELFF. The chain uses TRBV10-1 and TRBJ2-2; D is perhaps TRBD1 (5 bases). The CDR3 has 15 residues. Trimming shortened V by 3 bases and J by 6 bases, and 14 bases separated the two germline ends. Germline CDR1 reads WNHNN; CDR2 reads SYGVQD (reference sequence).